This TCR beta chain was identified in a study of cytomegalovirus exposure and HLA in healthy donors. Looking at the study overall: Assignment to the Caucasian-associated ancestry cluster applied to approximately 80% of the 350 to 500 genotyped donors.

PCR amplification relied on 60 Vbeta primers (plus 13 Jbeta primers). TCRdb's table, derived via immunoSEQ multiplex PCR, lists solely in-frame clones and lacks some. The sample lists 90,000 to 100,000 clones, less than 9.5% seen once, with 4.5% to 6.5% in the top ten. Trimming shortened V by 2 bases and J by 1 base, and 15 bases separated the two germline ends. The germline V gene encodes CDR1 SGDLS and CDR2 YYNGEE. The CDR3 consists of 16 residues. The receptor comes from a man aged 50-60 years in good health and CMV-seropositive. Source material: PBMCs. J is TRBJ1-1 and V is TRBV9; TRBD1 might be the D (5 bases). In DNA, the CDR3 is TGTGCCAGCAGCGTCCTCCCTCAGGGCGGGAACACTGAAGCTTTCTTT. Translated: CASSVLPQGGNTEAFF.